Each of the 15 T cell receptor beta chains below was sequenced from the same sample in a study of human T cells and chemical hapten exposure. Someone pulled total RNA out of unfractionated whole blood. In TCRdb, the 5' RACE reads were re-called with MiXCR into one record per CDR3 protein. The table includes about 120,000 distinct CDR3 sequences, approximately 20% detected once. The receptors were sampled from a human donor in good health.

This chain uses TRBV28 with TRBJ1-4; D is uncertain. The CDR3 consists of 13 residues. Looked up from germline, CDR1 is MDHEN and CDR2 is SYDVKM. V was pared by 7 bases and J by 1 base, with 7 bases between. The CDR3, as DNA: TGTGCCAGCATTGAGGGAACTAATGAAAAACTGTTTTTT. Encoded protein: CASIEGTNEKLFF.

J is TRBJ2-7 and V is TRBV20-1; no firm D call. The CDR3 is made up of 11 amino acids. V lost 6 bases, J lost 6 bases, and 12 bases lay in between. Germline values: CDR1 DFQATT, CDR2 SNEGSKA (reference sequence). DNA of the CDR3: TGCAGTGCCGCGCCAAGTCTCGAGCAGTACTTC. Protein sequence: CSAAPSLEQYF.

The rearrangement joins TRBV24-1 to TRBJ2-2; 7 nucleotides align to TRBD2. The CDR3 spans 17 residues. Germline lookup yields CDR1 KGHDR and CDR2 SFDVKD. Losses at the gene ends were 2 bases for V and 9 bases for J; bases not matched to a gene: 14. CDR3 bases: TGTGCCACCAGTGATTCCGTTGCGTGGGAGGGCCGCCGGGAGCTGTTTTTT. Translation gives CATSDSVAWEGRRELFF.

This clonotype was recorded once. The rearrangement links TRBV10-2 to TRBJ2-1, with D perhaps matching TRBD1 (5 bases). Germline CDR1 is WSHSY and CDR2 is SAAADI. The CDR3 has 11 residues. Trimming left V 7 bases short and J 10 bases short, with 11 bases between. The CDR3 is CASTTGIEQFF. The CDR3 nucleotides read TGCGCCAGCACCACAGGAATAGAGCAGTTCTTC.

This clonotype was seen only a few times. The chain employs TRBV5-1 and TRBJ2-5, with D uncertain. Germline assignment: CDR1 SGHRS and CDR2 YFSETQ. The V and J ends lost 3 bases and 0 bases respectively, with 9 bases between them. The CDR3 length is 14 residues. CDR3 residues: CASSYYSYQETQYF. CDR3 in DNA: TGCGCCAGCAGCTATTACTCGTACCAAGAGACCCAGTACTTC.

The V gene is TRBV5-1, the J gene TRBJ2-7; TRBD2 is a possible D gene (5 bases). CDR3 length: 12 residues. CDR1 is SGHRS and CDR2 is YFSETQ in the germline V gene. With 3 bases removed from V and 6 bases from J, the gap between germline ends came to 10 bases. CDR3 sequence: CASSSPRAEQYF. Here the CDR3 DNA reads TGCGCCAGCAGCTCCCCGCGGGCCGAGCAGTACTTC.

In this sample, this clonotype turned up a few times. The chain joins TRBV18 to TRBJ2-1; maybe TRBD1 (5 bases). The CDR3 has 13 residues. The germline V and J ends were trimmed by 1 base and 5 bases, with 6 bases remaining between them. Germline-derived CDR1 and CDR2 are KGHSH and LQKENI. The CDR3 DNA sequence: TGTGCCAGCTCACCACAACAGGACAATGAGCAGTTCTTC. This codes for CASSPQQDNEQFF. Using reference TRBV18 and TRBJ2-1 for the parts outside the CDR3, the full variable domain is NAGVMQNPRHLVRRRGQEARLRCSPMKGHSHVYWYRQLPEEGLKFMVYLQKENIIDESGMPKERFSAEFPKEGPSILRIQQVVRGDSAAYFCASSPQQDNEQFFGPGTRLTVL.

This clonotype was detected a few times. As DNA, the CDR3 is TGCAGTGCTAGAATCAGCAGGGGAGAGACCCAGTACTTC. This gives the protein CSARISRGETQYF. The chain couples TRBV20-1 to TRBJ2-5; D might be TRBD1 (6 bases). Germline lookup yields CDR1 DFQATT and CDR2 SNEGSKA (reference sequence). With 2 bases removed from V and 4 bases from J, the gap between germline ends came to 11 bases. CDR3 length equals 13 residues.

The V gene is TRBV28, the J gene TRBJ1-1; the D is unclear. The CDR3 has 14 amino acids. From germline, CDR1 is MDHEN and CDR2 SYDVKM. Trimming removed 6 bases at V and 5 bases at J, with 16 bases between. The CDR3 region is CASSHRPPRTEAFF. The CDR3 DNA sequence: TGTGCCAGCAGCCACAGACCCCCGAGGACTGAAGCTTTCTTT. The whole variable domain, remainder taken from reference TRBV28 and TRBJ1-1, is DVKVTQSSRYLVKRTGEKVFLECVQDMDHENMFWYRQDPGLGLRLIYFSYDVKMKEKGDIPEGYSVSREKKERFSLILESASTNQTSMYLCASSHRPPRTEAFFGQGTRLTVV.

This clonotype showed up just a few times. This rearrangement joins TRBV28 to TRBJ1-6, with 9 bases matching TRBD1. J gave up 9 bases and V 7 bases, and 4 bases lay outside the gene matches. The germline V gene encodes CDR1 MDHEN and CDR2 SYDVKM. The CDR3 spans 13 residues. CDR3 nucleotides: TGTGCCAGCATGACAGGGGGTAGTTCACCCCTCCACTTT. Translated, it gives CASMTGGSSPLHF.

J is TRBJ2-5 and V is TRBV11-1; TRBD2 might be the D (6 bases). Germline V gene lookup returns CDR1 SGHAT and CDR2 FQDESV (reference sequence). The CDR3 runs to 14 residues. Trimming stripped 5 bases from V and 2 bases from J, with 12 bases between. The DNA of the CDR3 is TGTGCCAGCAGCCGAGGAGGGGAACAAGAGACCCAGTACTTC. This encodes CASSRGGEQETQYF. Looking up the rest from reference TRBV11-1 and TRBJ2-5 gives the full variable domain: EAEVAQSPRYKITEKSQAVAFWCDPISGHATLYWYRQILGQGPELLVQFQDESVVDDSQLPKDRFSAERLKGVDSTLKIQPAELGDSAMYLCASSRGGEQETQYFGPGTRLLVL.

The CDR3 region has the DNA TGTGCCAGCCTGGACAGGGGGCAAAACGAGCAGTACTTC. Its protein is CASLDRGQNEQYF. The J gene is TRBJ2-7, the V gene TRBV3-1; 11 nucleotides match TRBD1. The length of the CDR3 is 13 residues. With V trimmed by 8 bases and J by 5 bases, 5 bases remained unmatched. Per the germline V gene, CDR1 is LGHDT and CDR2 is YNNKEL (reference sequence).

This clonotype showed up just a few times. This chain links TRBV20-1 with TRBJ1-6, with 8 bases aligning to TRBD1. After removal of 6 bases from V and 6 bases from J, the junction contained 10 bases not matched to a gene. Per the germline V gene, CDR1 is DFQATT and CDR2 is SNEGSKA (reference sequence). This CDR3 has 15 residues. The CDR3 DNA follows: TGCAGTGCCGGCGGAGTCGACAGGGGTAATTCACCCCTCCACTTT. This gives the protein CSAGGVDRGNSPLHF.

This clonotype has only a few counts. The chain links TRBV6-6 to TRBJ1-3; TRBD1 might be the D (6 bases). CDR3 length equals 14 residues. Between the trimmed V and J ends, which lost 6 bases and 1 base, there was a span of 10 bases. Germline assignment: CDR1 MNHNY and CDR2 SVGAGI (reference sequence). In nucleotides, the CDR3 is TGTGCCAGCAGGTCAGGGGTGTCTGGAAACACCATATATTTT. Residues: CASRSGVSGNTIYF.

This chain connects TRBV6-6 to TRBJ1-5; D unresolved. The germline V gene has CDR1 MNHNY and CDR2 SVGAGI (reference sequence). Deletions cut 2 bases from V and 10 bases from J, with 15 bases between. The CDR3 has 14 residues. The CDR3 loop is CASSYPDPTKPQHF. CDR3 nucleotides: TGTGCCAGCAGTTACCCGGATCCGACAAAACCCCAGCATTTT.